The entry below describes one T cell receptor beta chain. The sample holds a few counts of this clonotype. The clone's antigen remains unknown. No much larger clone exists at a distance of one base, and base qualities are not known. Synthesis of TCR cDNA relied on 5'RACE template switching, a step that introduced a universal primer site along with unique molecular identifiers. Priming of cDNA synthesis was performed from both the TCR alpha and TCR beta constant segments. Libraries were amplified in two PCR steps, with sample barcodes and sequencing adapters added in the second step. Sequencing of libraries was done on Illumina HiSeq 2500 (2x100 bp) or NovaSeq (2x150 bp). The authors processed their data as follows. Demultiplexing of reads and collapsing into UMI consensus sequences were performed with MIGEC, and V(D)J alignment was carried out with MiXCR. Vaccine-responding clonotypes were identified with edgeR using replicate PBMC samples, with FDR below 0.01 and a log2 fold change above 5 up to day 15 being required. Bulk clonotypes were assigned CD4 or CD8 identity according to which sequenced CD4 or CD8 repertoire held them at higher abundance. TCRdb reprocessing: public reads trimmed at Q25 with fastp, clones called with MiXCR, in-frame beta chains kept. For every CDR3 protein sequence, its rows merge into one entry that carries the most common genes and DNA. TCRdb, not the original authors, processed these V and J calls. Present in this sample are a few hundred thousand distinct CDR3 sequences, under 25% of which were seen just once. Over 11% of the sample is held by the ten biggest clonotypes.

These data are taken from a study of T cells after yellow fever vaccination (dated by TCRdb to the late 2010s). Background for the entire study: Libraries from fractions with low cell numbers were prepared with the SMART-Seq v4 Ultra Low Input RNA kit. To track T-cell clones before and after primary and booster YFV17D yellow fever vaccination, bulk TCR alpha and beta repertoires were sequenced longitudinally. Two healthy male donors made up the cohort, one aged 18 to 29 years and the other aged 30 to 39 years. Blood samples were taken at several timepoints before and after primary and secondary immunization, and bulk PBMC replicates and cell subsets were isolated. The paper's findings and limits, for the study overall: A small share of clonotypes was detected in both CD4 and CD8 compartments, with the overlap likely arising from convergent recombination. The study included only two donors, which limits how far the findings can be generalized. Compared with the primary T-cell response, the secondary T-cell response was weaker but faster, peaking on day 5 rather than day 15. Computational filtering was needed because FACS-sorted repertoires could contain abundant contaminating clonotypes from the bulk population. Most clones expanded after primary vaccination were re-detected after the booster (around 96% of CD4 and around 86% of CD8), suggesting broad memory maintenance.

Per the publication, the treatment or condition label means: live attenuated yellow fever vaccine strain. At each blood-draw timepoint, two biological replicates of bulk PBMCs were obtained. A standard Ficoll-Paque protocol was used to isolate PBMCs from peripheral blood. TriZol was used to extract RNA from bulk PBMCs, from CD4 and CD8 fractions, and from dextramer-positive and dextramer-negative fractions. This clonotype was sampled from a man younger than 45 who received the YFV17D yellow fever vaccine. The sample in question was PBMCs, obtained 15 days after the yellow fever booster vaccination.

The DNA sequence follows: TGCGCCAGCAGCTGGACAGGGGGCGGAGTAGAGACCCAGTACTTC. This translates into CASSWTGGGVETQYF. The chain employs TRBV5-1 and TRBJ2-5; 11 junctional bases match TRBD1. V ends up 3 bases short and J 4 bases short, with an unmatched junction base count of 5. Via the germline V gene, CDR1 is SGHRS and CDR2 YFSETQ. The CDR3 measures 15 amino acids from cysteine to phenylalanine. Solely the CDR3 DNA is kept, with 45 bases framed from the first base.